A selection of T cell receptor beta chains follows, all from one sample in a study of Graves' ophthalmopathy and Graves' hyperthyroidism. TCRdb reanalysed the multiplex PCR reads using MiXCR and keeps one entry per CDR3 protein. The sample shows 500,000 to 600,000 distinct CDR3 sequences, less than 45% of them seen only once. Material: peripheral blood or thyroid tissue (not recorded which). These TCRs come from an adult man with Graves' hyperthyroidism. Each CDR3 is given with its conserved first and last residue.

V,J,CDR3
TRBV7-2,TRBJ1-2,CASSLRQGASGPSSYGYTF
TRBV27,TRBJ2-7,CASTPGLAGEQYF
TRBV20-1,TRBJ2-7,CSARAGGNNEQYF
TRBV10-3,TRBJ2-7,CAISESRGRPSGTGEQYF
TRBV18,TRBJ1-6,CASSPGQLFSPLHF
TRBV2,TRBJ2-7,CASSLRGGRYEQYF
TRBV7-9,TRBJ1-2,CASSFFAGENYGYTF
TRBV5-1,TRBJ2-7,CASSLETRTGGGQYF
TRBV12-3/TRBV12-4,TRBJ1-5,CASSSRIPRGRGQPQHF
TRBV2,TRBJ1-2,CASSAVGFGYGYTF
TRBV5-1,TRBJ2-6,CASTPSGAGANVLTF
TRBV19,TRBJ1-1,CASSPGRTLSVRAFF
TRBV24-1,TRBJ1-1,CATKETATTEAFF
TRBV24-1,TRBJ2-5,CATSDLSEETQYF
TRBV7-6,TRBJ1-2,CASSPRLGYGYTF
TRBV13,TRBJ2-3,CASRFPGGTDTQYF
TRBV25-1,TRBJ2-7,CASSEQRDRGFYEQYF
TRBV28,TRBJ1-5,CASIPGTGGSQPQHF
TRBV2,TRBJ1-2,CASSETRGNYGYTF
TRBV5-6,TRBJ1-1,CASSAPWNTEAFF
TRBV12-3/TRBV12-4,TRBJ2-7,CASSPRDTYSYEQYF
TRBV7-9,TRBJ2-5,CASSVGRGNGGETQYF
TRBV7-9,TRBJ2-5,CASSHPSQTSGRAWTQYF
TRBV9,TRBJ2-2,CASSVMPGTLGGELFF
TRBV7-9,TRBJ2-7,CASSKGQGRSYEQYF
TRBV7-9,TRBJ2-7,CASRYGRASYEQYF
TRBV20-1,TRBJ1-5,CSAYESTGFNQPQHF
TRBV29-1,TRBJ1-2,CSVLGQGSSYTF
TRBV5-1,TRBJ2-5,CASSLANGAAVGTQYF
TRBV19,TRBJ2-7,CASSGAGGFYEQYF
TRBV19,TRBJ2-5,CASRKEQGAETQYF
TRBV12-3/TRBV12-4,TRBJ2-5,CASSLIGGGETQYF
TRBV11-2,TRBJ1-2,CASSHSPTVRTFYGYTF
TRBV7-2,TRBJ2-2,CASSFYRAVNTGELFF
TRBV12-3/TRBV12-4,TRBJ1-2,CASSFGQGNGYTF
TRBV20-1,TRBJ2-2,CSASPSGLAGGKTGELFF
TRBV4-1,TRBJ1-2,CASSQDRFPETVYGYTF
TRBV11-2,TRBJ2-3,CATSSGGSSYTQYF
TRBV2,TRBJ1-1,CASGTGATEAFF
TRBV24-1,TRBJ2-3,CATSPGGTLTDTQYF
TRBV20-1,.,CSAGRLAGGNEQFF
TRBV12-3/TRBV12-4,TRBJ2-5,CASSPGRGAPPQETQYF
TRBV4-2,TRBJ1-6,CASSQGSLGDYNSPLHF
TRBV20-1,TRBJ2-2,CSAEGGRTGELFF
TRBV2,TRBJ2-5,CASSDTSGRETQYF
TRBV29-1,TRBJ2-7,CSVGVDRGHYEQYF
TRBV9,TRBJ1-1,CASSVEGFMNTEAFF
TRBV27,TRBJ1-1,CASSSAPVGSTEAFF
TRBV29-1,TRBJ1-1,CSLAVGSNTEAFF
TRBV15,TRBJ2-5,CATSIDPTPDRGQGTQYF
TRBV24-1,TRBJ2-3,CATSDFSQGVTDTQYF
TRBV29-1,TRBJ1-3,CSVVTGELGNTIYF
TRBV4-2,TRBJ2-7,CASSQERGAGNYEQYF
TRBV11-1,TRBJ1-2,CASSQTGDFFTF
TRBV12-3/TRBV12-4,TRBJ1-1,CASSLIGNTEAFF
TRBV2,TRBJ1-1,CASSVEQGNTEAFF
TRBV7-4,TRBJ1-1,CASSPRSGATNTEAFF